Only a few counts were recorded for the clone carrying this TCR beta chain. Germline-derived CDR1 and CDR2 are MGHDK and SYGVNS. This CDR3 contains 14 residues. With 5 bases removed from V and 3 bases from J, the gap between germline ends came to 10 bases. These data belong to a study of blood T cell repertoires in COVID-19. The table came from immunoSEQ multiplex PCR; TCRdb's copy has only in-frame clones and leaves some out. The repertoire has roughly 120,000 clones, roughly 85% of them found once; the top ten carry approximately 3%. What was sequenced was peripheral blood. The TCR was taken from a woman older than 75 with COVID-19, enrolled during active disease. V and J are TRBV25-1 and TRBJ2-2; D may be TRBD1 (6 bases). The CDR3 bases are TGTGCCAGCAGTAGGGCAGGGGACACCGGGGAGCTGTTTTTT. It translates to CASSRAGDTGELFF.